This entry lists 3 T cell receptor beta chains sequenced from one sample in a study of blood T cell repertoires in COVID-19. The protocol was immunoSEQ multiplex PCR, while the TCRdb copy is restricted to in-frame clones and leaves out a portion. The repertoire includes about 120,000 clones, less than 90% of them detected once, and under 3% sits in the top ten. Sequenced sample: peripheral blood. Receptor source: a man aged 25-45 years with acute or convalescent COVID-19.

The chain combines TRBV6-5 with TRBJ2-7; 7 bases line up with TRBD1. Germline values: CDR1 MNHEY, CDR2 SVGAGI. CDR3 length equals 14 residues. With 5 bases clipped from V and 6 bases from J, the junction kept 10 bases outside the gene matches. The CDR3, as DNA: TGTGCCAGCAGTACACAGGGGAAGGGGCTCGAGCAGTACTTC. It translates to CASSTQGKGLEQYF.

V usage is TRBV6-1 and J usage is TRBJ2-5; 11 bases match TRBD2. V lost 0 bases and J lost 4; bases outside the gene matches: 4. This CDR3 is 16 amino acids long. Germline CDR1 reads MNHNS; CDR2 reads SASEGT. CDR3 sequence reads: CASSEAWLAGGETQYF. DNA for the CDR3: TGTGCCAGCAGTGAAGCTTGGCTAGCGGGAGGAGAGACCCAGTACTTC.

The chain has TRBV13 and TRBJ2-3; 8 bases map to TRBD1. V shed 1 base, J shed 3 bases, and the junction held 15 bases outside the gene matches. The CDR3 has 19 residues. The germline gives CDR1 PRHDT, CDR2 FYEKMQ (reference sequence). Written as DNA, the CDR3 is TGTGCCAGCAGCTTAGTCCGCGCCAGGGGGCCAGGTGGGACAGATACGCAGTATTTT. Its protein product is CASSLVRARGPGGTDTQYF.